This T cell receptor (beta chain) was sequenced for a study of T cell repertoires in cytomegalovirus infection (dated by TCRdb to the late 2010s). Background for the entire study: Alongside well-studied HLA-B-restricted epitopes, the peptide stimulations were aimed at recently identified HLA-C-restricted CMV epitopes, whose presentation resists viral immunomodulation. Because public TCR beta signatures pointed to carriage of CMV infection together with the matching HLA type, the HLA type of each donor mattered for the analysis.

This clonotype was counted between two and nine times. Its binding antigen is unknown. The record has no base qualities; no much larger clone is one base away. The investigation overall reported the following: In both this cohort and an independent cohort of approximately 350 donors, the cumulative frequency of public TCR beta family members distinguished carriers of CMV infection plus the relevant HLA type. The ex vivo response was dominated by HLA-C-restricted CMV-specific TCR beta clonotypes, which also provided the single most frequent clonotype in two of eight donors.

The CDR3 covers 16 residues, taking in both the cysteine and the phenylalanine. The read is trimmed to its CDR3 DNA, 48 bases read in frame from base 1. The germline V gene supplies CDR1 SGHVS and CDR2 FQNEAQ. V sheds 5 bases and J sheds 0 bases, leaving 15 bases between their ends. The sample's treatment or condition label is to be understood as: in vitro stimulation with specific CMV peptide epitopes to enrich CMV-specific T cells. The run used an Illumina HiSeq 1500. Clones were called with MiXCR by TCRdb after fastp trimmed the public reads at Q25, and only in-frame beta chains were retained. Under each unique CDR3 protein, matching rows form one entry showing the most common genes and DNA. A total of about 740,000 distinct CDR3 sequences appear in this sample, roughly 30% of them only once. 18% of the sample belongs to the ten largest clones.

This receptor chain uses TRBV7-8 and TRBJ2-3, with TRBD1 as a weak D call on 5 bases. The sample here was cultured PBMCs, taken from culture after CMV antigen stimulation. The TCR sequence derives from a human donor in good health (CMV status not recorded). Some clones in this sample may be carry-over from other donors' samples. The sequence in DNA is TGTGCCAGCAGCCCCCCCAGGGCGACTAGCACAGATACGCAGTATTTT. The resulting protein is CASSPPRATSTDTQYF. Where the CDR3 stops, the reference TRBV7-8 and TRBJ2-3 genes take over; the full variable domain is GAGVSQSPRYKVAKRGQDVALRCDPISGHVSLFWYQQALGQGPEFLTYFQNEAQLDKSGLPSDRFFAERPEGSVSTLKIQRTQQEDSAVYLCASSPPRATSTDTQYFGPGTRLTVL.